This T cell receptor beta chain came from a study of OX40 agonist ivuxolimab in advanced cancers. Study-level background: Administration of intravenous ivuxolimab to patients occurred every 2 weeks at 0.01 to 10 mg/kg.

The germline V gene has CDR1 KGHSH and CDR2 LQKENI. CDR3 length: 15 residues. Losses at the gene ends were 4 bases for V and 0 bases for J; bases not matched to a gene: 3. Worth noting for this clone: The antigen is not known.

Notes on the study in general: By week 6 at 0.1 to 3.0 mg/kg, blood CD4+ and CD8+ T cells had expanded clonally.

TCRdb's copy holds only in-frame clones and misses some; the assay was immunoSEQ multiplex PCR. The sample has tens of thousands of clones; 70% to 90% are singletons. J is TRBJ2-1 and V is TRBV18; TRBD1 matches at 7 bases. The sample here was CD4+ or CD8+ T cells sorted from blood, taken in a trial of the OX40 agonist ivuxolimab. The TCR was taken from an adult with an advanced solid tumor such as melanoma, head and neck, liver or kidney cancer. The CDR3 region has the DNA TGTGCCAGCTCACGACAGGGCAGCTCCTACAATGAGCAGTTCTTC. It codes for CASSRQGSSYNEQFF.